This entry lists 20 T cell receptor delta chains sequenced from one sample in a study of gamma-delta chains in newborns, infants, children. TCRdb made new clone calls on the reads using CATT. The data show approximately 12,000 delta-chain clones, about 8.6% seen once. Sequenced input: blood. The receptors originated from a child who was a newborn, infant or young child, either healthy, febrile or measles-vaccinated (not recorded which).

This clone was recorded a few times. The CDR3 loop is CACDTVTTGGQLSHKLIF. CDR3 nucleotide sequence: TGTGCCTGTGACACCGTTACTACTGGGGGTCAGCTCTCTCACAAACTCATCTTT. The chain joins TRDV2 to TRDJ1, with 8 bases that match TRDD3. Trimming at V came to 0 bases and at J to 8 bases, leaving 19 bases not matched to a gene. Per germline, CDR1 GEAIGNYY and CDR2 EKD. The CDR3 totals 18 residues.

The chain employs TRDV2 and TRDJ1; 10 bases line up with TRDD3. Germline values: CDR1 GEAIGNYY, CDR2 EKD. CDR3 length equals 19 residues. Unmatched junction bases numbered 14, after V lost 1 base and J lost 1 base. The CDR3: CACDTLLGDRHSSTDKLIF. CDR3 nucleotides: TGTGCCTGTGACACGCTGCTGGGGGATAGGCATAGTTCCACCGATAAACTCATCTTT.

This clone is categorized as medium-sized. The V call is TRDV2, the J call TRDJ1, with 13 nucleotides matching TRDD3. From germline, CDR1 is GEAIGNYY and CDR2 EKD. With V trimmed by 4 bases and J by 1 base, 11 bases remained unmatched. The CDR3 length is 18 residues. CDR3 sequence (DNA): TGTGCCTGTGAGTCCCTCGGTACTGGGGGATACGTCACCGATAAACTCATCTTT. Its protein is CACESLGTGGYVTDKLIF.

This chain joins TRDV2 and TRDJ1; TRDD3 aligns across 13 bases. CDR1 is GEAIGNYY and CDR2 is EKD in the germline V gene. The CDR3 is made up of 17 amino acids. V gave up 3 bases and J gave up 1 base; unmatched junction bases: 7. DNA for the CDR3: TGTGCCTGTGACGTGCTACTGGGGGATACGAGCACCGATAAACTCATCTTT. Protein sequence: CACDVLLGDTSTDKLIF.

This clone was found a few times. The chain uses TRDV2 and TRDJ1, with 8 bases that match TRDD3. Germline lookup yields CDR1 GEAIGNYY and CDR2 EKD. The junction had 5 bases not matched to a gene; V was cut back by 3 bases and J by 0 bases. The CDR3 has 15 residues. CDR3 sequence reads: CACDPWGTHTDKLIF. In nucleotides, the CDR3 is TGTGCCTGTGACCCCTGGGGGACACACACCGATAAACTCATCTTT.

This clone occurred a few times. The gene calls are TRDV2 and TRDJ1; D perhaps matches TRDD3 (6 bases). Germline loops: CDR1 GEAIGNYY, CDR2 EKD. The CDR3 runs 15 residues. V was clipped by 0 bases and J by 4 bases, with 14 bases between them. DNA for the CDR3: TGTGCCTGTGACACCGTGGGGGGAGCCTTCGATAAACTCATCTTT. As protein: CACDTVGGAFDKLIF.

The gene calls are TRDV1 and TRDJ1, with unresolved D. Trimming took 4 bases from V and 4 from J, leaving 13 bases between them. Per germline, CDR1 TSWWSYY and CDR2 QGS. The length of the CDR3 is 14 residues. Written as DNA, the CDR3 is TGTGCTCTTGGGGGTACCCTGTACATCGATAAACTCATCTTT. This codes for CALGGTLYIDKLIF.

This clone has a handful of counts. J is TRDJ3 and V is TRDV2; 10 positions agree with TRDD3. This CDR3 contains 18 residues. Germline V gives CDR1 GEAIGNYY, CDR2 EKD. The V and J ends lost 1 base and 4 bases, in that order; junction bases with no gene match: 6. CDR3 nucleotides: TGTGCCTGTGACACTGGGGGATACTTAACTTGGGACACCCGACAGATGTTTTTC. It encodes CACDTGGYLTWDTRQMFF.

This clone showed up just a few times. The gene calls are TRDV2 and TRDJ3; 13 bases map to TRDD3. The CDR3 contains 20 residues. Germline CDR1 is GEAIGNYY and CDR2 is EKD. Germline trimming cut 3 bases from V and 0 bases from J; bases unmatched to any gene: 7. Here the CDR3 reads CACDPTGGYGSSWDTRQMFF. Written as DNA, the CDR3 is TGTGCCTGTGACCCAACTGGGGGATACGGGAGCTCCTGGGACACCCGACAGATGTTTTTC.

This clone was seen more than once but under ten times. The chain carries TRDV2 and TRDJ1, with 7 bases aligning to TRDD3. Germline-derived CDR1 and CDR2 are GEAIGNYY and EKD. V shed 2 bases and J 2 bases; nucleotides not matched to a gene: 16. The CDR3 has 18 amino acids. The CDR3 region has the DNA TGTGCCTGTGACAAGATACTGGGGATCCCAAGAGCGACCGATAAACTCATCTTT. This sequence encodes CACDKILGIPRATDKLIF.

As regards this clone: Other DNA sequences in this sample translate to the same CDR3. J is TRDJ1 and V is TRDV2, with 8 bases that match TRDD3. The CDR3 covers 15 residues. The V gene end was trimmed by 2 bases and the J gene end by 0 bases; junction bases not matched to a gene: 4. Germline assignment: CDR1 GEAIGNYY and CDR2 EKD. The CDR3 reads CACDILGAYTDKLIF. The CDR3 region has the DNA TGTGCCTGTGACATACTGGGGGCGTACACCGATAAACTCATCTTT.

The J gene is TRDJ1, the V gene TRDV2; D is possibly TRDD3 (5 bases). Trimming stripped 3 bases from V and 0 bases from J, with 10 bases between. The CDR3 is made up of 14 amino acids. In germline, CDR1 is GEAIGNYY, CDR2 EKD. The CDR3 coding sequence is TGTGCCTGTGACGGGCTGGGTAACACCGATAAACTCATCTTT. Protein: CACDGLGNTDKLIF.

In this sample, this clone turned up a few times. Sequence at one end of the junction differs from germline and may be a read error. The sample has other DNA sequences that encode this CDR3 too. This chain links TRDV2 with TRDJ1, with 8 positions matching TRDD3. The CDR3 runs 17 residues. Germline values: CDR1 GEAIGNYY, CDR2 EKD. The CDR3 DNA reads as TGTGCCTGTGACACGCTGTTGTCTGGGGGAGTGACCGATAAACTTATCTTT. It specifies CACDTLLSGGVTDKLIF.

This clone was observed a handful of times. V gene TRDV2 combines with J gene TRDJ3, with TRDD3 matching 8 bases. Germline assignment: CDR1 GEAIGNYY and CDR2 EKD. The CDR3 is 22 amino acids. The junction had 18 bases not matched to a gene; V was cut back by 3 bases and J by 0 bases. CDR3 in amino acids: CACDALVGGSPPSSWDTRQMFF. DNA of the CDR3: TGTGCCTGTGACGCCTTGGTTGGGGGATCCCCTCCTAGCTCCTGGGACACCCGACAGATGTTTTTC.

This chain's CDR3 is CACDTVRAAGASHTDKLIF. The CDR3 region has the DNA TGTGCCTGTGACACGGTGAGGGCCGCTGGGGCCTCGCACACCGATAAACTCATCTTT. The rearrangement joins TRDV2 to TRDJ1; tentatively, D is TRDD3 (6 bases). CDR1 is GEAIGNYY, CDR2 EKD, per germline. Deletions cut 1 base from V and 0 bases from J, with 23 bases between. The CDR3 contains 19 residues.

This clone has more than one count but fewer than ten. The J gene is TRDJ3, the V gene TRDV2; D perhaps matches TRDD3 (5 bases). CDR1 is GEAIGNYY and CDR2 is EKD in the germline V gene. The V end was cut by 3 bases, the J end by 0 bases, with 17 bases between. The CDR3 runs 19 residues. CDR3 coding DNA: TGTGCCTGTGACCCGATCAGGGGGTCTAGCTCCTGGGACACCCGACAGATGTTTTTC. It yields the protein CACDPIRGSSSWDTRQMFF.

This chain links TRDV3 with TRDJ1; D may be TRDD3 (6 bases). Germline assignment: CDR1 TVYSNPD and CDR2 GDNSRS (reference sequence). CDR3 length: 15 residues. Trimming took 0 bases from V and 0 from J, leaving 14 bases between them. The CDR3 loop reads CAFSCGGRYTDKLIF. The CDR3 nucleotides are TGTGCCTTTAGCTGTGGGGGGCGATACACCGATAAACTCATCTTT.

This clone was seen only a few times. Other DNA sequences within the sample encode an identical CDR3. The chain employs TRDV2 and TRDJ1, with 10 bases aligning to TRDD3. V shed 2 bases, J shed 2 bases, and the junction held 4 bases outside the gene matches. The V gene's germline CDR1 is GEAIGNYY and CDR2 EKD. The CDR3 sequence is 15 residues long. The CDR3: CACDILLGDTDKLIF. The CDR3 nucleotides are TGTGCCTGTGACATTTTACTGGGGGATACCGATAAACTCATCTTT.

By share, this clone counts as medium-sized. The chain joins TRDV2 to TRDJ1; 8 bases agree with TRDD3. The V gene's germline CDR1 is GEAIGNYY and CDR2 EKD. The CDR3 contains 15 residues. With V trimmed by 4 bases and J by 0 bases, 6 bases remained unmatched. CDR3 in DNA: TGTGCCTGTGAAGAACTGGGGGTCCACACCGATAAACTCATCTTT. It translates to CACEELGVHTDKLIF.

This clone is medium-sized (0.01 to 0.1%) within its sample. The chain couples TRDV2 to TRDJ1, with D perhaps TRDD3 (5 bases). This CDR3 comprises 15 residues. Per germline, CDR1 GEAIGNYY and CDR2 EKD. V gave up 3 bases and J gave up 7 bases, with 20 bases separating them. CDR3 sequence: CACDPLWGNVGKLIF. CDR3 nucleotides: TGTGCCTGTGACCCCTTGTGGGGTAATGTGGGTAAACTCATCTTT.